These 15 T cell receptor beta chains were all obtained from the same sample, sequenced in a study of blood T cells in healthy people across ages (dated by TCRdb to between 2015 and 2016). Preparation of the library involved 5' RACE. Data came from an Illumina HiSeq 2500. A second PCR of roughly 7 to 11 cycles was run with a J-beta primer mix and a sample-barcoded 5' primer. TCRdb reran the public reads through fastp at Q25 and MiXCR, keeping productive beta chains. Identical CDR3 proteins give one entry, which carries the most common genes and DNA. This sample is represented by around 1,700,000 distinct CDR3 sequences; about 28% of them were singletons. Of the sample, approximately 7.7% is held by the ten largest clones. The specimen was blood. All receptors derive from a woman aged 30 to 39 in good health.

This clonotype turned up a few times. The chain is built from TRBV6-1 and TRBJ2-1; 9 positions agree with TRBD2. The CDR3 consists of 18 residues. CDR1 MNHNS and CDR2 SASEGT come from the germline V gene. Trimming at V came to 1 base and at J to 7 bases, leaving 14 bases not matched to a gene. DNA for the CDR3: TGTGCCAGCAGTGAAGGAAGAGCGGGAGGTGGTAGTTTGAATGAGCAGTTCTTC. Its protein is CASSEGRAGGGSLNEQFF.

The rearrangement uses TRBV7-3 and TRBJ2-1; TRBD2 aligns across 8 bases. The trim removed 5 bases at V and 10 bases at J, leaving 10 bases unmatched. This CDR3 has 14 amino acids. Germline CDR1 SGHTA, CDR2 FQGTGA. This CDR3 is CASSPHGGALEQFF. The CDR3 DNA follows: TGTGCCAGCAGCCCCCACGGGGGGGCCTTAGAGCAGTTCTTC.

The V call is TRBV28, the J call TRBJ2-7; 12 bases map to TRBD1. The V segment lost 9 bases and the J segment 0 bases; nucleotides outside the gene matches: 9. Germline V lookup: CDR1 MDHEN, CDR2 SYDVKM. The CDR3 covers 16 residues. CDR3 sequence: CASHTGQGASSYEQYF. The CDR3 bases are TGTGCCAGTCATACGGGACAGGGGGCAAGCTCCTACGAGCAGTACTTC.

In this sample, this clonotype turned up a few times. This chain links TRBV14 with TRBJ2-4; 10 positions agree with TRBD1. The CDR3 length is 17 residues. Unmatched junction bases numbered 16, after V lost 1 base and J lost 13 bases. Germline loops: CDR1 SGHDN, CDR2 FVKESK. The CDR3 coding sequence is TGTGCCAGCAGCCAAGTTTTGCCTGGGACAGGGGATAGTGAGCAGTACTTC. Its protein is CASSQVLPGTGDSEQYF.

Points on this clonotype: The junction differs from germline at one of its ends, possibly a read error. This chain joins TRBV18 and TRBJ2-4; D possibly corresponds to TRBD2 (5 bases). The J call is in doubt because the DNA end fits TRBJ2-7 better. This CDR3 comprises 12 residues. Germline V CDR1 and CDR2: KGHSH, LQKENI. CDR3 sequence: CACSYSVYEQYF. CDR3 sequence (DNA): TGTGCCTGCTCCTATAGCGTCTACGAGCAGTACTTC.

This clonotype came up many times. The chain is built from TRBV27 and TRBJ2-7; no reliable D call. Between the trimmed V and J ends, which lost 1 base and 7 bases, there was a span of 14 bases. This CDR3 is 14 amino acids long. In germline, CDR1 is MNHEY, CDR2 SMNVEV (reference sequence). The CDR3 DNA reads as TGTGCCAGCAGTTTATTGGCCTCCCCCTGGGAGCAGTACTTC. As protein: CASSLLASPWEQYF.

The chain couples TRBV10-2 to TRBJ1-5, with TRBD1 matching over 7 bases. V shed 0 bases and J 1 base; nucleotides not matched to a gene: 0. This CDR3 has 15 amino acids. CDR1 and CDR2 from the germline V gene are WSHSY and SAAADI. The CDR3 protein is CASSESDRSNQPQHF. The DNA of the CDR3 is TGCGCCAGCAGTGAGTCGGACAGGAGCAATCAGCCCCAGCATTTT.

Only a few counts were recorded for this clonotype. The J gene is TRBJ2-3, the V gene TRBV20-1; 7 bases agree with TRBD1. After removal of 5 bases from V and 2 bases from J, the junction contained 7 bases not matched to a gene. CDR3 length equals 14 residues. CDR1 and CDR2 (germline): DFQATT, SNEGSKA (reference sequence). This CDR3 is CSAFDRALTDTQYF. In DNA, the CDR3 is TGCAGTGCTTTTGACAGGGCCCTCACAGATACGCAGTATTTT.

About this clonotype: This may come from a read error, since a much larger clone is one base off. This chain connects TRBV12-3 or TRBV12-4 to TRBJ1-6, with no clear D. The V end was cut by 4 bases, the J end by 5 bases, with 9 bases between. The length of the CDR3 is 14 residues. Here the CDR3 DNA reads TGTGCCAGCAGTTCCGACAACCATAATTCACCCCTCCACTTT. Translation gives CASSSDNHNSPLHF.

The V call is TRBV28, the J call TRBJ1-5; 8 bases are shared with TRBD1. J was trimmed by 5 bases and V by 5 bases; bases with no gene match: 8. The CDR3 extends over 15 amino acids. Germline CDR1 MDHEN, CDR2 SYDVKM. The CDR3 sequence is CASSPRQGTDQPQHF. CDR3 DNA sequence: TGTGCCAGCAGTCCGCGACAGGGGACAGATCAGCCCCAGCATTTT.

V usage is TRBV27 and J usage is TRBJ2-3, with TRBD1 matching over 7 bases. The junction had 9 bases not matched to a gene; V was cut back by 5 bases and J by 4 bases. This CDR3 contains 15 residues. Per germline, CDR1 MNHEY and CDR2 SMNVEV (reference sequence). CDR3 loop: CASSVLTGMADTQYF. The CDR3 coding sequence is TGTGCCAGCAGTGTGCTGACAGGGATGGCAGATACGCAGTATTTT.

The rearrangement joins TRBV28 to TRBJ2-2, with TRBD2 as a possible D gene (7 bases). The V gene's germline CDR1 is MDHEN and CDR2 SYDVKM. Trimming pared 3 bases from V and 6 bases from J, leaving 11 bases between. CDR3 length: 14 residues. The CDR3 DNA is TGTGCCAGCAGTTTGGGGGGGGCGGCCGGGGAGCTGTTTTTT. Protein product: CASSLGGAAGELFF. Together with reference TRBV28 and TRBJ2-2, the CDR3 gives the full variable domain: DVKVTQSSRYLVKRTGEKVFLECVQDMDHENMFWYRQDPGLGLRLIYFSYDVKMKEKGDIPEGYSVSREKKERFSLILESASTNQTSMYLCASSLGGAAGELFFGEGSRLTVL.

The chain joins TRBV5-1 to TRBJ1-1; 7 bases align to TRBD1. V lost 4 bases, J lost 1 base, and 4 bases stayed unmatched. CDR3 length: 14 residues. The V gene's germline CDR1 is SGHRS and CDR2 YFSETQ. The CDR3 reads CASSPQGTNTEAFF. In DNA, the CDR3 is TGCGCCAGCAGCCCACAGGGGACGAACACTGAAGCTTTCTTT.

About this clonotype: A much larger clone lies a single base off, so this may be a read error. The gene calls are TRBV11-2 and TRBJ2-1, with no clear D. The J call may be wrong; the DNA end is better matched by TRBJ2-7. The CDR3 length is 20 residues. CDR1 and CDR2 (germline): SGHAT, FQNNGV. CDR3 DNA: TGTGCCAGCAGCTTAGATTACCTGCGTCAAATTCAAAGCTCCTACAATGAGCAGTACTTC. Encoded protein: CASSLDYLRQIQSSYNEQYF.

The chain combines TRBV12-3 or TRBV12-4 with TRBJ2-2, with TRBD1 as a possible D gene (6 bases). The CDR3 consists of 15 residues. V lost 4 bases, J lost 5 bases, and 14 bases lay in between. The CDR3 protein is CASSWDTLGTGELFF. The DNA for the CDR3 is TGTGCCAGCAGTTGGGACACCCTTGGGACCGGGGAGCTGTTTTTT.